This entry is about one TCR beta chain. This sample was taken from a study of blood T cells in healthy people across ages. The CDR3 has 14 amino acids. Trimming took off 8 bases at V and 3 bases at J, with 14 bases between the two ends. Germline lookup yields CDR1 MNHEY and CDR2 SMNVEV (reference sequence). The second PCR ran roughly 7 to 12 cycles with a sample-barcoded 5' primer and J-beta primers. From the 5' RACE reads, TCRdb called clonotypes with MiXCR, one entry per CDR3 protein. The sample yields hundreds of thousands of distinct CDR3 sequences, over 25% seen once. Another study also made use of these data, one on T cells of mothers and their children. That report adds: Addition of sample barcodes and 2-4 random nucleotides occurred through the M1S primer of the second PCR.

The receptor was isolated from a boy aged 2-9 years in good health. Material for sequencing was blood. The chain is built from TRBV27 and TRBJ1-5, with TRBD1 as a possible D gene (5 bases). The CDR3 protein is CASRRVGANQPQHF. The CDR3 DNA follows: TGTGCCAGCCGTAGGGTAGGGGCCAATCAGCCCCAGCATTTT.